This section outlines one T cell receptor gamma chain sequence together with its context. Which antigen it targets is not known. Per-base qualities were not stored, and no clone one base away is much larger. The V end gives up 2 bases and the J end 9 bases, leaving 4 bases in the junction not matched to a gene. The CDR3 goes from the cysteine to the phenylalanine over 11 residues. Solely the CDR3 DNA is kept, with 33 bases framed from the first base. CDR1 and CDR2 are drawn from the germline V gene (reference sequence): GITISATS, ISYDGTV. RNA was extracted with the RNeasy mini kit and reverse transcribed using Superscript III. Multiplex PCR was used to generate CDR3 amplicons, with pooled V-gene forward primers and a constant-region reverse primer carrying Illumina adaptor overhangs. After gel purification, the amplicons were indexed with Nextera index primers over approximately 8 extra PCR cycles and then purified using AMPure XP beads. Libraries were sequenced on an Illumina MiSeq with paired-end 250 bp reads, dual indexing and around 22% PhiX spike-in. The paper's data handling went like this. FastQC was used to quality check the reads, while ea-utils fastq-join merged the TRG read pairs. Sequences were annotated with IMGT/HighV-QUEST, keeping only productive sequences with unambiguous V-gene assignment; clonotypes were defined by identical CDR3 sequence. For downstream analysis, VDJtools 1.1.1, tcR 2.2.3, Treemap and vegan Shannon diversity in R 3.4.4 were used. Clonotypes were called again by TCRdb from the public reads via CATT, and duplicate nucleotide sequences were then merged into one entry. What appears here as the V and J calls and clone size reflects TCRdb's work, not the paper's. The sample yields some 11,000 gamma-chain clones; roughly 45% were counted once. The ten largest account for roughly 2% of the sample.

Thymic samples were depleted of alphabeta T cells, then CD3+ TCRVdelta1+ TCRVdelta2- thymocytes were FACS-sorted. The purity of the sorted Vdelta1+ thymocytes was between 98% and 99.6%. The thymic specimens were obtained from 7 to 9 paediatric patients who were undergoing corrective cardiac surgery and ranged in age from about 5 days to 17 months. The thymic tissue was dispersed, and mononuclear cells were isolated using a Histopaque-1077 density gradient. Staining used anti-TCRVdelta1 clone TS8.2, anti-TCRVdelta2 clone B6, anti-CD3 clone HIT3a and anti-TCRalphabeta clone IP26 antibodies. This sample stems from a study of Vδ1+ human thymocytes listed by TCRdb under 2018. About the full investigation: mRNA-level TRG and TRD CDR3 repertoires of highly purified Vdelta1+ thymocytes from young children were characterised as a data resource. The multiplex-based CDR3 amplicon strategy had previously been validated against 5'RACE-based CDR3 amplicon generation methods. The research as a whole found: Numerous TRG clonotypes were shared among donors (up to 6.9x10^3), while TRD repertoires were essentially private (a maximum of roughly 100 shared). About 20% of thymic TRD sequences were found to be Vdelta2 (and few were Vdelta3) despite high sort purity, in contrast to peripheral blood Vdelta1+ controls. Unlike the oligoclonal repertoires in peripheral blood, the thymic TRG and TRD repertoires appeared highly polyclonal, with Gaussian CDR3 length distributions. Because no clustering by age or sex was seen, donors were not stratified by age or sex in the analyses. The authors advised highly purified populations and single-cell validation, since unexpected Vdelta2 sequences could cause misinterpretation of bulk repertoire data.

Material for sequencing was Vdelta1+ gamma-delta thymocytes from the thymus. The cell subset or site tag for this specimen amounts to: FACS-sorted CD3+ TCRalphabeta- TCRVdelta1+ TCRVdelta2- thymocytes. This clonotype was sampled from a boy in the first two years of life who had congenital heart surgery. The chain is made from TRGV9 and TRGJ1 or TRGJ2. The CDR3 here reads CALWEAFKKLF. The DNA is as follows: TGTGCCTTGTGGGAGGCCTTTAAGAAACTCTTT.